The next 24 T cell receptor beta chains were all read from a single sample in a study of T cell repertoires in cytomegalovirus infection. TCRdb itself ran the reads through MiXCR, one entry per CDR3 protein. The data hold more than 150,000 distinct CDR3 sequences, with approximately 17% observed a single time. Material for sequencing was CD8+ T cells from PBMCs. The receptors stem from a human donor in good health (CMV status not recorded). Some clones in this sample may be carry-over from other donors' samples.

The chain is built from TRBV28 and TRBJ2-5; 9 positions match TRBD2. This CDR3 is 18 amino acids long. Germline loops: CDR1 MDHEN, CDR2 SYDVKM. Losses at the gene ends were 7 bases for V and 0 bases for J; bases not matched to a gene: 15. CDR3 nucleotides: TGTGCCAGCACGGTGCAAGCGGGGGGTGAGTTGGACCAAGAGACCCAGTACTTC. As protein: CASTVQAGGELDQETQYF.

The V gene is TRBV28, the J gene TRBJ2-2, with 7 bases fitting TRBD1. The CDR3 spans 15 residues. Germline V gene data show CDR1 as MDHEN and CDR2 as SYDVKM. The J segment lost 7 bases and the V segment lost 6 bases, leaving 11 bases of the junction unmatched. The CDR3 sequence: CASRLFEGANGELFF. DNA for the CDR3: TGTGCCAGCAGACTTTTTGAGGGGGCTAACGGGGAGCTGTTTTTT. Together with reference TRBV28 and TRBJ2-2, the CDR3 gives the full variable domain: DVKVTQSSRYLVKRTGEKVFLECVQDMDHENMFWYRQDPGLGLRLIYFSYDVKMKEKGDIPEGYSVSREKKERFSLILESASTNQTSMYLCASRLFEGANGELFFGEGSRLTVL.

This chain connects TRBV20-1 to TRBJ2-1; 10 positions agree with TRBD2. The trim removed 4 bases at V and 9 bases at J, leaving 6 bases unmatched. This CDR3 comprises 13 residues. Germline CDR1 reads DFQATT; CDR2 reads SNEGSKA (reference sequence). The CDR3 reads CSATSGGTGEQFF. DNA of the CDR3: TGCAGTGCTACTAGCGGGGGAACGGGTGAGCAGTTCTTC.

This rearrangement joins TRBV29-1 to TRBJ1-5; D unclear. Germline-derived CDR1 and CDR2 are SQVTM and ANQGSEA. Trimming removed 6 bases at V and 2 bases at J, with 14 bases between. This CDR3 has 14 amino acids. CDR3 amino acids: CSVGGEGGNQPQHF. CDR3 DNA sequence: TGCAGCGTGGGCGGGGAGGGCGGCAATCAGCCCCAGCATTTT.

J is TRBJ2-7 and V is TRBV20-1; 14 bases are shared with TRBD2. V lost 5 bases, J lost 5 bases, and 8 bases stayed unmatched. This CDR3 is 15 amino acids long. Per germline, CDR1 DFQATT and CDR2 SNEGSKA (reference sequence). The CDR3 here is CSAPGTSGRYHEQYF. CDR3 DNA sequence: TGCAGTGCTCCGGGGACTAGCGGGAGATACCACGAGCAGTACTTC.

This chain joins TRBV7-3 and TRBJ2-3; 11 bases align to TRBD2. Trimming took 5 bases from V and 4 from J; bases not matched to a gene: 2. The CDR3 is made up of 14 amino acids. The germline V gene has CDR1 SGHTA and CDR2 FQGTGA. The CDR3 coding sequence is TGTGCCAGCAGCATACTAGCGGGAGCAGATACGCAGTATTTT. The encoded protein is CASSILAGADTQYF.

This chain links TRBV27 with TRBJ2-5; D not certain. The CDR3 consists of 19 residues. Trimming stripped 2 bases from V and 1 base from J, with 23 bases between. Germline lookup yields CDR1 MNHEY and CDR2 SMNVEV (reference sequence). As DNA, the CDR3 is TGTGCCAGCAGTTTAAGGTCCCCCGCCGCCGCCGGCAGCCAAGAGACCCAGTACTTC. Amino acids: CASSLRSPAAAGSQETQYF.

The chain employs TRBV6-2 or TRBV6-3 and TRBJ2-1; weak D call: TRBD2 (5 bases). The CDR3 has 12 residues. The V and J ends lost 10 bases and 1 base respectively, with 8 bases between them. CDR1 and CDR2 (germline): MNHEY, SVGEGT. The CDR3 reads CATGLSYNEQFF. The CDR3 coding sequence is TGTGCCACCGGACTTTCCTACAATGAGCAGTTCTTC.

Many counts were recorded for this clonotype. The chain combines TRBV20-1 with TRBJ1-2; D ambiguous. The CDR3 contains 13 residues. The V and J ends lost 6 bases and 0 bases respectively, with 11 bases between them. From germline, CDR1 is DFQATT and CDR2 SNEGSKA (reference sequence). CDR3 residues: CSALPPANYGYTF. Written as DNA, the CDR3 is TGCAGTGCCCTCCCCCCCGCTAACTATGGCTACACCTTC.

CDR3 loop: CASSHLQGAREQYF. The CDR3 DNA is TGTGCCAGCAGCCATCTACAGGGCGCTCGCGAGCAGTACTTC. The chain joins TRBV6-2 or TRBV6-3 to TRBJ2-7; D is possibly TRBD1 (6 bases). This CDR3 region has 14 residues. Per the germline V gene, CDR1 is MNHEY and CDR2 is SVGEGT. Trimming removed 6 bases at V and 6 bases at J, with 18 bases between.

This clonotype was seen more than once but under ten times. This sequence joins TRBV6-5 and TRBJ2-7, with 7 nucleotides matching TRBD1. This CDR3 has 15 residues. The junction had 4 bases not matched to a gene; V was cut back by 2 bases and J by 0 bases. Per germline, CDR1 MNHEY and CDR2 SVGAGI. CDR3 loop: CASSYGAGGSYEQYF. The CDR3 nucleotides are TGTGCCAGCAGTTACGGGGCAGGGGGCTCCTACGAGCAGTACTTC.

This clonotype occurred a few times. CDR3 in DNA: TGTGCCAGCATCCTCAAAGGGGGAAACACTGAAGCTTTCTTT. Residues: CASILKGGNTEAFF. The rearrangement joins TRBV7-8 to TRBJ1-1, with D possibly matching TRBD1 (6 bases). CDR1 is SGHVS, CDR2 FQNEAQ, per germline. This CDR3 region has 14 residues. Trimming shortened V by 7 bases and J by 2 bases, and 14 bases separated the two germline ends. Based on the CDR3 plus reference TRBV7-8 and TRBJ1-1, the full variable domain is GAGVSQSPRYKVAKRGQDVALRCDPISGHVSLFWYQQALGQGPEFLTYFQNEAQLDKSGLPSDRFFAERPEGSVSTLKIQRTQQEDSAVYLCASILKGGNTEAFFGQGTRLTVV.

V usage is TRBV6-2 or TRBV6-3 and J usage is TRBJ2-7, with 7 bases that match TRBD1. Germline-derived CDR1 and CDR2 are MNHEY and SVGEGT. The V gene end was trimmed by 4 bases and the J gene end by 2 bases; junction bases not matched to a gene: 8. CDR3 size: 15 residues. The CDR3 DNA reads as TGTGCCAGCAGTTGGGCGACAGGGCCTACCTACGAGCAGTACTTC. Its translation: CASSWATGPTYEQYF.

The rearrangement links TRBV4-2 to TRBJ2-1; no clear D. V lost 2 bases and J lost 7, with 15 bases in between. This CDR3 has 15 amino acids. The germline V gene has CDR1 LGHNA and CDR2 YNFKEQ. CDR3 amino acids: CASSQHVEGGNEQFF. For the CDR3, the DNA is TGTGCCAGCAGCCAACATGTAGAAGGTGGGAATGAGCAGTTCTTC.

The table lists this clonotype with a few counts. J is TRBJ1-1 and V is TRBV12-3 or TRBV12-4; 7 bases are a match to TRBD1. Germline trimming cut 5 bases from V and 7 bases from J; bases unmatched to any gene: 7. This CDR3 contains 13 residues. The CDR3 DNA reads as TGTGCCAGCAGTCTAGGGACAGCCCGTGAAGCTTTCTTT. Translation gives CASSLGTAREAFF.

The chain couples TRBV7-9 to TRBJ2-7; the D is unclear. CDR1 is SEHNR and CDR2 is FQNEAQ in the germline V gene (reference sequence). V was trimmed by 3 bases and J by 3 bases, leaving 15 bases between them. CDR3 length: 15 residues. DNA for the CDR3: TGTGCCAGCAGCTTCCGCCAGGCGACGGTCTACGAGCAGTACTTC. Encoded protein: CASSFRQATVYEQYF.

The sample holds many counts of this clonotype. CDR3 nucleotide sequence: TGTGCCAGCAGCTTAGCGCTGGGTCTAGCGGCTGCAGAGACCCAGTACTTC. This sequence encodes CASSLALGLAAAETQYF. V and J are TRBV7-2 and TRBJ2-5; 7 bases line up with TRBD2. After removal of 0 bases from V and 4 bases from J, the junction contained 11 bases not matched to a gene. This CDR3 comprises 17 residues. Germline CDR1 reads SGHTA; CDR2 reads FQGNSA.

The table lists this clonotype with a few counts. The chain carries TRBV7-6 and TRBJ2-7; 7 nucleotides align to TRBD2. Germline-derived CDR1 and CDR2 are SGHVS and FNYEAQ. Germline trimming cut 5 bases from V and 6 bases from J; bases unmatched to any gene: 4. The CDR3 has 12 amino acids. The CDR3 sequence is CASSLREGEQYF. The CDR3 nucleotides read TGTGCCAGCAGCCTAAGGGAGGGCGAGCAGTACTTC.

A few counts support this clonotype. This sequence joins TRBV11-2 and TRBJ2-5, with TRBD1 matching 7 bases. This CDR3 has 12 residues. Looked up from germline, CDR1 is SGHAT and CDR2 is FQNNGV. Losses at the gene ends were 8 bases for V and 1 base for J; bases not matched to a gene: 1. The CDR3, as DNA: TGTGCCAGCGAGGGGGCCCAAGAGACCCAGTACTTC. Its protein product is CASEGAQETQYF.

The chain couples TRBV6-1 to TRBJ2-1; D gene ambiguous. Per germline, CDR1 MNHNS and CDR2 SASEGT. There are 10 residues in the CDR3. The V end was cut by 11 bases, the J end by 8 bases, with 10 bases between. In nucleotides, the CDR3 is TGTGCCGCGAATGGGTATGAGCAGTTCTTC. This codes for CAANGYEQFF.

This clonotype was recorded a few times. This chain uses TRBV7-9 with TRBJ1-4; tentative D call: TRBD1 (6 bases). Trimming cost V 6 bases and J 0 bases, with 8 bases left between them. Germline loops: CDR1 SEHNR, CDR2 FQNEAQ (reference sequence). The CDR3 extends over 14 amino acids. DNA of the CDR3: TGTGCCAGCAGAGGGGGTGCAACTAATGAAAAACTGTTTTTT. As protein: CASRGGATNEKLFF.

This clonotype was recorded at least ten times. The chain recombines TRBV28 with TRBJ2-5; a possible D gene is TRBD1 (5 bases). The CDR3 totals 14 residues. Germline values: CDR1 MDHEN, CDR2 SYDVKM. V shed 6 bases and J shed 5 bases, with 16 bases lying between them. The CDR3 region has the DNA TGTGCCAGCAGCACTGGACACCCTGCGGAGACCCAGTACTTC. It is translated as CASSTGHPAETQYF.

The rearrangement joins TRBV7-6 to TRBJ2-1, with 10 bases that match TRBD2. Trimming cost V 4 bases and J 10 bases; bases outside gene matches: 13. CDR3 length: 16 residues. Per germline, CDR1 SGHVS and CDR2 FNYEAQ. As DNA, the CDR3 is TGTGCCAGCAGCTCATCTAGCGGGGGCCTATACAGGGAGCAGTTCTTC. This gives the protein CASSSSSGGLYREQFF.

This clonotype was found a few times. This chain links TRBV4-3 with TRBJ1-4; the D gene is possibly TRBD1 (5 bases). The CDR3 consists of 17 residues. Trimming removed 0 bases from V and 6 bases from J, with 17 bases in between. Germline V CDR1 and CDR2: LGHNA, YSLEER. CDR3 DNA sequence: TGCGCCAGCAGCCAAGATCTGGTCCTCGGACAACATGAAAAACTGTTTTTT. It translates to CASSQDLVLGQHEKLFF.